The T cell receptor (beta chain) under discussion was sequenced for a study of blood T cells in healthy people across ages. Study-wide points: The authors considered diversity estimates from one million T cells to be underestimates.

Each sample yielded at least 6 million isolated PBMCs. For the second PCR, which ran for about 6 to 11 cycles, a sample-barcoded 5' primer and a J-beta primer mix were used. Every molecule of cDNA carried a tag from a template-switch adaptor with 12 random nucleotides. Each CDR3 protein gets one entry after TCRdb re-called the 5' RACE reads with MiXCR. The table shows roughly 410,000 distinct CDR3 sequences, with 45% to 65% occurring only once. V shed 3 bases, J shed 7 bases, and the junction held 3 bases outside the gene matches. There are 14 residues in the CDR3. CDR1 and CDR2 (germline): LNHDA, SQIVND (reference sequence). Worth noting for this clonotype: Antigen specificity is unknown.

Sample: blood. The genes are TRBV19 and TRBJ2-1; 10 bases are shared with TRBD2. The TCR was taken from a man aged 60 to 75 in good health. The CDR3 sequence is CASSIASGRNEQFF. The CDR3 coding sequence is TGTGCCAGTAGTATTGCTAGCGGGAGAAATGAGCAGTTCTTC.